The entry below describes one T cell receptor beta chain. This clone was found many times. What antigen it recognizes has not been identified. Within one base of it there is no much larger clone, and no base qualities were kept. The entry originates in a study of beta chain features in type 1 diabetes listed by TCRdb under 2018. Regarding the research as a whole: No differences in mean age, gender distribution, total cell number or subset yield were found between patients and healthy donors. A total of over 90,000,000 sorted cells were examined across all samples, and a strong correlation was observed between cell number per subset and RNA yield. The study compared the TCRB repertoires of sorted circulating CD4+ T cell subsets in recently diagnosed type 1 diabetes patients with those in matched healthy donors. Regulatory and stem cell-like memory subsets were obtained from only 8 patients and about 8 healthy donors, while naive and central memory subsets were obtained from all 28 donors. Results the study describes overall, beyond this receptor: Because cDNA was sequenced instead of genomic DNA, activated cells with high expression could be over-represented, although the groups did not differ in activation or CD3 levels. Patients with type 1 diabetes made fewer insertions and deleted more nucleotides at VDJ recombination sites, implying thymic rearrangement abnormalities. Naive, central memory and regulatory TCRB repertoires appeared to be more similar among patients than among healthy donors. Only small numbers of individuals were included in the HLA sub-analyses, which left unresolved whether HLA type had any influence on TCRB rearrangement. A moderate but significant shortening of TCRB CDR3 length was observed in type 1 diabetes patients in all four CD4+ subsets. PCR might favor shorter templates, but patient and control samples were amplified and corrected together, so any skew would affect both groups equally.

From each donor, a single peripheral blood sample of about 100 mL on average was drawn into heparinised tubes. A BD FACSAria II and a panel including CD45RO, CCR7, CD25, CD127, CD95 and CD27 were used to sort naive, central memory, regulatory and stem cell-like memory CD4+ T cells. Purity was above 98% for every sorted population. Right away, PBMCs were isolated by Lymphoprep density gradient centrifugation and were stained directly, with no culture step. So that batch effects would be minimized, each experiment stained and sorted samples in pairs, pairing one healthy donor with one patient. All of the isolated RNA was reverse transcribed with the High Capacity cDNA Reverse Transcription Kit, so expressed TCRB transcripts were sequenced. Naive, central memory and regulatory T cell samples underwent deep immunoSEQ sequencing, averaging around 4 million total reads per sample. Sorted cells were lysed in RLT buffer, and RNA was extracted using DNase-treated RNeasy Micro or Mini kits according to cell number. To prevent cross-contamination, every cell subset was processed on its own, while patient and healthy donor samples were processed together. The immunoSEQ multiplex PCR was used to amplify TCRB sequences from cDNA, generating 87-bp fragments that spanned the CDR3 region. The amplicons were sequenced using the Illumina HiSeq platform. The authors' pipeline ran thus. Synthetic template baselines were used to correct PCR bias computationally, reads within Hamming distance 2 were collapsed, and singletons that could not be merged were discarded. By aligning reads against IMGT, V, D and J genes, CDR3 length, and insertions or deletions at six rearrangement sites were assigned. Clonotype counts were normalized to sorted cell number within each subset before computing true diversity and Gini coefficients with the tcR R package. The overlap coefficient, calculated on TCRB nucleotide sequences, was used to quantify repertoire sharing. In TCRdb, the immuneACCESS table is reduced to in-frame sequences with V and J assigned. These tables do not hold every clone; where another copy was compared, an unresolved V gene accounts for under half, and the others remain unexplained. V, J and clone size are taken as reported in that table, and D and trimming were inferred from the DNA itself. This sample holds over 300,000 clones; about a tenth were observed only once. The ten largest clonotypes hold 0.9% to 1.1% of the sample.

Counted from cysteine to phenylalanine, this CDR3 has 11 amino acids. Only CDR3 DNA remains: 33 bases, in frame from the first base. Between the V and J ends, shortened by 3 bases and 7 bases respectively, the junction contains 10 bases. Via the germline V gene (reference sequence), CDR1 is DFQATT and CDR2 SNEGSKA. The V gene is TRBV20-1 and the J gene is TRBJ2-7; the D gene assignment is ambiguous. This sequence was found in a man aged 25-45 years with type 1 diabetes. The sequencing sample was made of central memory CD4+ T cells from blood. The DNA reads TGCAGTGCTAGCGGTACTGAGGAGCAGTACTTC. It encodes CSASGTEEQYF.